The present TCR beta chain was sequenced within a study of blood T cell repertoires in COVID-19. Study context: Whether acute or convalescent, the COVID-19 samples came from the United States, Italy and Spain. Sources were T cells, B-cell-depleted T cells, or PBMCs; the material itself was cDNA or gDNA.

Germline assignment: CDR1 MGHDK and CDR2 SYGVNS. The CDR3 length is 15 residues. The germline V and J ends were trimmed by 3 bases and 4 bases, with 15 bases remaining between them. As originally analysed: Amplifying reference gene primers gave estimates of nucleated cell counts. The method was immunoSEQ multiplex PCR; TCRdb's version includes in-frame clones alone and lacks a portion of them. That table is the source of V, J and clone size, and D and trimming were worked out from the DNA. The sample shows 200,000 to 250,000 clones, around 80% of them seen only once. This receptor was taken from a woman older than 75 with active or convalescent COVID-19. Sequenced sample: peripheral blood. This sequence joins TRBV25-1 and TRBJ1-1; weak D call: TRBD1 (6 bases). The CDR3 protein is CASSDPSTGRTEAFF. CDR3 in DNA: TGTGCCAGCAGTGACCCTAGCACAGGGCGCACTGAAGCTTTCTTT.